This TCR beta chain comes out of a study of response to subunit inactivated influenza vaccine. This CDR3 contains 15 residues. Trimming stripped 3 bases from V and 1 base from J, with 9 bases between. Study conclusions and caveats: The authors suggested that every seasonal influenza vaccination recruits few new T cells.

The table lists this clonotype with many counts. Its antigen is unknown. Via MiXCR, TCRdb re-called the RT-PCR reads, giving one row per CDR3 protein. The sample has around 600,000 distinct CDR3 sequences, around 11% seen once; the top ten hold approximately 10%. This sample was shared with a second study, whose subject was T cells expressing NK-cell markers. That work states: 5'RACE template switching built TCR beta cDNA with unique molecular identifiers. What restricted sorting to alpha-beta TCR T cells in several experiments was an anti-gamma-delta TCR antibody.

The rearrangement uses TRBV12-3 or TRBV12-4 and TRBJ2-2; D possibly corresponds to TRBD2 (6 bases). This specimen consisted of PBMCs from blood, obtained on the day of vaccination. The clonotype originates from a man aged 45-65 years who received an inactivated influenza vaccine. Written as DNA, the CDR3 is TGTGCCAGCAGTTTTGGGGGGAGGAACACCGGGGAGCTGTTTTTT. It specifies CASSFGGRNTGELFF.